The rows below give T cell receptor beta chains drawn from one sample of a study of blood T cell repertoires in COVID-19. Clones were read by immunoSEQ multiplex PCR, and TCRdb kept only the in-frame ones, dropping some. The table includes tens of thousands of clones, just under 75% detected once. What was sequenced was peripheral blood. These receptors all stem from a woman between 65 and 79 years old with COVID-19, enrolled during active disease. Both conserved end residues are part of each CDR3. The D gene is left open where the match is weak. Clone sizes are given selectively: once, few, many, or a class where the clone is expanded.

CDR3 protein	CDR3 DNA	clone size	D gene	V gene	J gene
CASSLATLNTGELFF	TGTGCCAGCAGCTTGGCAACATTGAACACCGGGGAGCTGTTTTTT	NA	NA	TRBV5-4	TRBJ2-2
CASSGGRFQETQYF	TGTGCCAGCAGCGGAGGACGGTTTCAAGAGACCCAGTACTTC	NA	NA	TRBV2	TRBJ2-5
CASSLGQGDTQYF	TGTGCCAGCAGCCTCGGACAGGGTGATACGCAGTATTTT	NA	TRBD1	TRBV9	TRBJ2-3
CASSWGGGQETQYF	TGTGCCAGCAGTTGGGGGGGCGGGCAAGAGACCCAGTACTTC	NA	NA	TRBV6-2/TRBV6-3	TRBJ2-5
CASSPHRGASGNTIYF	TGTGCCAGCAGTCCACATCGGGGTGCCTCTGGAAACACCATATATTTT	NA	NA	TRBV27	TRBJ1-3
CASSLGQGSGNTIYF	TGTGCCAGCTCACTGGGACAGGGGTCTGGAAACACCATATATTTT	NA	TRBD1	TRBV18	TRBJ1-3
CASIGWYQGTEAFF	TGTGCCAGTATCGGGTGGTACCAGGGGACTGAAGCTTTCTTT	NA	NA	TRBV19	TRBJ1-1
CASSFAPSGRRTGELFF	TGTGCCAGCAGCTTCGCCCCTAGCGGGAGGCGGACCGGGGAGCTGTTTTTT	NA	TRBD2	TRBV11-3	TRBJ2-2
CASSLSSGEGSTQYF	TGTGCCAGCAGCTTAAGCTCTGGGGAGGGAAGTACGCAGTATTTT	NA	TRBD2	TRBV7-6	TRBJ2-3
CASSEGPGVNQPQHF	TGTGCCAGCAGTGAAGGGCCAGGTGTTAATCAGCCCCAGCATTTT	NA	NA	TRBV6-1	TRBJ1-5
CASSSPRTGGIYGYTF	TGTGCCAGTAGTTCCCCTCGGACAGGGGGCATCTATGGCTACACCTTC	NA	TRBD1	TRBV19	TRBJ1-2
CASSYSTGSGANVLTF	TGTGCCAGCAGTTACTCGACAGGGTCGGGGGCCAACGTCCTGACTTTC	few	TRBD1	TRBV6-6	TRBJ2-6
CASSIMGRGGSSGNTIYF	TGTGCCAGTAGTATAATGGGTAGGGGAGGTAGTTCTGGAAACACCATATATTTT	NA	NA	TRBV19	TRBJ1-3
CASSQSPQETQYF	TGCGCCAGCAGTCAATCCCCACAAGAGACCCAGTACTTC	NA	NA	TRBV23-1	TRBJ2-5
CASSSSGNADTQYF	TGTGCCAGTAGTAGTAGCGGGAACGCAGATACGCAGTATTTT	NA	TRBD2	TRBV19	TRBJ2-3
CASSPGTGPNQQFF	TGTGCCAGCAGCCCCGGGACAGGCCCAAACCAGCAGTTCTTC	NA	TRBD1	TRBV7-3	TRBJ2-1
CASSLVFAETQYF	TGTGCCAGCAGCTTAGTATTTGCGGAGACCCAGTACTTC	few	NA	TRBV7-2	TRBJ2-5
CASSAGGTDTQYF	TGTGCCAGCAGCGCGGGGGGGACAGATACGCAGTATTTT	NA	TRBD2	TRBV7-2	TRBJ2-3
CASTSTGGVRQPQHF	TGTGCCAGCACCTCGACAGGGGGAGTTCGTCAGCCCCAGCATTTT	few	TRBD1	TRBV6-5	TRBJ1-5
CASSLIESNTGELFF	TGTGCCAGCAGCTTAATCGAGTCGAACACCGGGGAGCTGTTTTTT	NA	NA	TRBV7-9	TRBJ2-2
CASTELGSLSYTF	TGTGCCAGCACCGAACTAGGGAGTCTGAGCTACACCTTC	once	NA	TRBV27	TRBJ1-2
CASSYYGEAFF	TGTGCCAGCAGTTACTACGGTGAAGCTTTCTTT	NA	NA	TRBV6-5	TRBJ1-1
CASSLTGGNTEAFF	TGTGCCAGCAGCTTAACAGGGGGGAACACTGAAGCTTTCTTT	few	TRBD1	TRBV7-9	TRBJ1-1
CASSPGGRTDTQYF	TGCGCCAGCAGCCCGGGGGGACGCACAGATACGCAGTATTTT	NA	TRBD2	TRBV5-1	TRBJ2-3
CASSVTATSEAFF	TGTGCCAGCAGCGTGACAGCAACGAGTGAAGCTTTCTTT	NA	NA	TRBV7-3	TRBJ1-1
CASSLTGEGANVLTF	TGTGCCAGCAGCCTGACAGGGGAAGGGGCCAACGTCCTGACTTTC	NA	TRBD1	TRBV9	TRBJ2-6
CASSLMVSQVHNSPLHF	TGTGCCAGCAGCTTAATGGTTTCACAGGTCCATAATTCACCCCTCCACTTT	few	NA	TRBV7-2	TRBJ1-6
CASSEGSRDRGHYEQYF	TGTGCCAGCAGTGAGGGATCCCGGGACAGGGGACACTACGAGCAGTACTTC	NA	TRBD1	TRBV2	TRBJ2-7
CASRASGANVLTF	TGTGCCAGCAGGGCCTCTGGGGCCAACGTCCTGACTTTC	NA	NA	TRBV5-4	TRBJ2-6
CASSDRYNEQFF	TGTGCCAGTAGTGATAGATACAATGAGCAGTTCTTC	NA	NA	TRBV19	TRBJ2-1
CASSLQPDTQYF	TGTGCCAGCTCACTACAGCCAGATACGCAGTATTTT	few	NA	TRBV18	TRBJ2-3
CASSYSPSWYNEQFF	TGTGCCAGCAGTTACTCGCCTAGCTGGTACAATGAGCAGTTCTTC	NA	NA	TRBV6-5	TRBJ2-1
CASSQGQNSIQYF	TGTGCCAGCAGCCAGGGACAAAATAGCATTCAGTACTTC	NA	NA	TRBV11-3	TRBJ2-4
CASSLGGQGAREQYF	TGTGCCAGCAGCTTAGGAGGACAGGGGGCGCGGGAGCAGTACTTC	NA	TRBD1	TRBV7-2	TRBJ2-7
CASSAGTLSYNSPLHF	TGCGCCAGCAGCGCCGGGACACTCTCCTATAATTCACCCCTCCACTTT	NA	NA	TRBV5-1	TRBJ1-6
CASSSTGFKAFF	TGTGCCAGCAGCTCAACAGGGTTTAAAGCTTTCTTT	NA	NA	TRBV7-9	TRBJ1-1
CASSVMGQNTGELFF	TGTGCCAGCAGCGTAATGGGGCAGAACACCGGGGAGCTGTTTTTT	NA	NA	TRBV9	TRBJ2-2
CASSLTQSQPQHF	TGTGCCAGCAGCCTTACCCAGTCTCAGCCCCAGCATTTT	NA	NA	TRBV6-5	TRBJ1-5
CSAIYRMEAFF	TGCAGTGCTATCTACAGGATGGAAGCTTTCTTT	NA	NA	TRBV20-1	TRBJ1-1
CASTRDRGREKLFF	TGTGCCAGTACCCGGGACAGGGGGCGCGAAAAACTGTTTTTT	NA	TRBD1	TRBV19	TRBJ1-4
CASTGVGNGYTF	TGTGCCAGCACAGGGGTTGGAAATGGCTACACCTTC	once	NA	TRBV6-5	TRBJ1-2
CAIRGGSSTEAFF	TGTGCCATCAGGGGGGGGAGTAGCACTGAAGCTTTCTTT	NA	NA	TRBV10-3	TRBJ1-1
CAISDTTNEQFF	TGTGCCATCAGTGACACTACCAATGAGCAGTTCTTC	few	NA	TRBV10-3	TRBJ2-1
CASSTTGFTEAFF	TGTGCCAGCAGCACGACAGGGTTCACTGAAGCTTTCTTT	NA	TRBD1	TRBV9	TRBJ1-1
CASSRGTVHSSTDTQYF	TGTGCCAGCTCACGGGGGACAGTCCACTCTAGCACAGATACGCAGTATTTT	NA	TRBD1	TRBV18	TRBJ2-3